The 16 T cell receptor beta chains reported below all come from one sample, sequenced in a study of naive CD8 T cells in extremely preterm neonates. The study's findings and limits: Preterm infants showed shorter CDR3s, fewer N additions and less trimming than older groups.

Sequenced by immunoSEQ multiplex PCR; TCRdb stores in-frame clones only, minus some. The data contain 25,000 or so clones, 70% to 90% of them seen just once; the ten biggest clones take up roughly 0.99%. Their antigens are not known. Extremely preterm births at roughly 22-27 weeks of gestation supplied the samples. The specimen sequenced was naive CD8+ T cells from cord blood. Receptor source: a boy who was born preterm.

The J gene is TRBJ2-6, the V gene TRBV9, with D uncertain. Trimming took off 0 bases at V and 0 bases at J, with 1 base between the two ends. CDR1 and CDR2 (germline): SGDLS, YYNGEE. There are 14 residues in the CDR3. DNA for the CDR3: TGTGCCAGCAGCGTAGGCTCTGGGGCCAACGTCCTGACTTTC. Protein: CASSVGSGANVLTF. The full variable domain, its missing parts supplied by reference TRBV9 and TRBJ2-6, is DSGVTQTPKHLITATGQRVTLRCSPRSGDLSVYWYQQSLDQGLQFLIQYYNGEERAKGNILERFSAQQFPDLHSELNLSSLELGDSALYFCASSVGSGANVLTFGAGSRLTVL.

The chain has TRBV5-1 and TRBJ1-2, with D unresolved. CDR3 size: 13 residues. Germline V gene lookup returns CDR1 SGHRS and CDR2 YFSETQ. Trimming removed 0 bases from V and 1 base from J, with 4 bases in between. The chain's CDR3 is CASSLGGNYGYTF. The CDR3 DNA reads as TGCGCCAGCAGCTTGGGGGGTAACTATGGCTACACCTTC.

The chain joins TRBV4-1 to TRBJ2-7, with D tentatively TRBD1 or TRBD2 (7 bases each). CDR1 is MGHRA and CDR2 is YSYEKL in the germline V gene. The CDR3 runs 13 residues. The ends were cut back, 4 bases at V and 3 bases at J, with 10 bases in the middle. CDR3 nucleotides: TGCGCCAGCAGCCCCAGGGGGGGCTACGAGCAGTACTTC. The encoded protein is CASSPRGGYEQYF.

This clone was found a few times. This chain links TRBV4-2 with TRBJ1-5; a weak D match, TRBD1 (5 bases). Germline V gene data show CDR1 as LGHNA and CDR2 as YNFKEQ. Trimming took off 6 bases at V and 2 bases at J, with 5 bases between the two ends. The CDR3 extends over 12 amino acids. The CDR3 is CASRQGNQPQHF. The CDR3 coding sequence is TGTGCCAGCAGACAGGGCAATCAGCCCCAGCATTTT.

Details on this clone: The same CDR3 also results from other DNA sequences found in this sample. The chain carries TRBV7-3 and TRBJ2-1; 13 bases agree with TRBD2. Per the germline V gene, CDR1 is SGHTA and CDR2 is FQGTGA. The CDR3 covers 15 residues. With V trimmed by 3 bases and J by 4 bases, 0 bases remained unmatched. In DNA, the CDR3 is TGTGCCAGCAGCTTGACTAGCGGGGGGTACAATGAGCAGTTCTTC. It yields the protein CASSLTSGGYNEQFF.

The chain carries TRBV19 and TRBJ1-3; D gene ambiguous. The length of the CDR3 is 14 residues. The V gene lost 3 bases and the J gene lost 0 bases, with 6 bases spanning the gap. The germline CDR1 and CDR2 sequences are LNHDA and SQIVND (reference sequence). As DNA, the CDR3 is TGTGCCAGTAGTATTGGGAGCTCTGGAAACACCATATATTTT. The encoded protein is CASSIGSSGNTIYF. Full variable domain (remainder filled in from reference TRBV19 and TRBJ1-3): DGGITQSPKYLFRKEGQNVTLSCEQNLNHDAMYWYRQDPGQGLRLIYYSQIVNDFQKGDIAEGYSVSREKKESFPLTVTSAQKNPTAFYLCASSIGSSGNTIYFGEGSWLTVV.

This clone was seen more than once but under ten times. The V call is TRBV4-2, the J call TRBJ2-7; TRBD1 agrees at 11 bases. CDR3 size: 14 residues. Germline CDR1 LGHNA, CDR2 YNFKEQ. V was pared by 4 bases and J by 3 bases, with 2 bases of the junction left unmatched. The chain's CDR3 is CASSPGQGDYEQYF. As DNA, the CDR3 is TGTGCCAGCAGCCCGGGACAGGGGGACTACGAGCAGTACTTC.

The gene calls are TRBV2 and TRBJ2-2, with 7 nucleotides matching TRBD1. This CDR3 spans 15 amino acids. Per the germline V gene, CDR1 is SNHLY and CDR2 is FYNNEI. V dropped 7 bases and J dropped 2; count of bases not matched to a gene: 7. The CDR3 nucleotides are TGTGCCAGCACGTGGACAGGTCCTAACACCGGGGAGCTGTTTTTT. Residues: CASTWTGPNTGELFF.

J is TRBJ2-3 and V is TRBV9, with 11 bases aligning to TRBD2. Looked up from germline, CDR1 is SGDLS and CDR2 is YYNGEE. With V trimmed by 4 bases and J by 6 bases, 13 bases remained unmatched. The CDR3 extends over 17 amino acids. The DNA for the CDR3 is TGTGCCAGCAGCCCCCGAGGGGTAGCGGGGGGGCCGGATACGCAGTATTTT. This sequence encodes CASSPRGVAGGPDTQYF.

The V call is TRBV9, the J call TRBJ1-1; 9 bases align to TRBD1. The ends lost 4 bases at V and 8 bases at J; junction bases unmatched: 3. Germline loops: CDR1 SGDLS, CDR2 YYNGEE. This CDR3 has 12 amino acids. In DNA form, the CDR3 reads TGTGCCAGCAGCCCTACAGGGGGCGAAGCTTTCTTT. Protein sequence: CASSPTGGEAFF.

CDR3 region: CASSFSGGYEQYF. The CDR3 DNA follows: TGCGCCAGCAGCTTTAGCGGGGGGTACGAGCAGTACTTC. The V call is TRBV5-1, the J call TRBJ2-7, with 10 nucleotides matching TRBD2. Looked up from germline, CDR1 is SGHRS and CDR2 is YFSETQ. The CDR3 totals 13 residues. The V gene end was trimmed by 2 bases and the J gene end by 4 bases; junction bases not matched to a gene: 0.

V usage is TRBV7-3 and J usage is TRBJ2-1; D is possibly TRBD1 or TRBD2 (5 bases each). The V and J ends lost 3 bases and 9 bases respectively, with 6 bases between them. The CDR3 covers 11 residues. CDR1 is SGHTA and CDR2 is FQGTGA in the germline V gene. The CDR3 loop is CASSFGTEQFF. The CDR3 coding sequence is TGTGCCAGCAGCTTCGGGACTGAGCAGTTCTTC.

This clone was observed a single time. CDR3 sequence: CASSPTYTDTQYF. DNA for the CDR3: TGTGCCAGCAGCCCAACCTACACAGATACGCAGTATTTT. This chain connects TRBV9 to TRBJ2-3, with unresolved D. Germline V lookup: CDR1 SGDLS, CDR2 YYNGEE. V lost 4 bases and J 2 bases, leaving 8 bases between the germline ends. The CDR3 consists of 13 residues.

Worth noting for this clone: A much larger clone sits a single nucleotide away, making a read error possible. The same CDR3 can be traced to other DNA sequences in this sample. CDR3 sequence reads: CASSLTGGTDTQYF. The CDR3 DNA reads TGTGCCAGCAGCTTAACGGGGGGCACAGATACGCAGTATTTT. The chain is built from TRBV7-3 and TRBJ2-3; TRBD1 or TRBD2 may be the D gene (5 bases each). Germline loops: CDR1 SGHTA, CDR2 FQGTGA. Trimming shortened V by 0 bases and J by 1 base, and 5 bases separated the two germline ends. The CDR3 runs 14 residues.

CDR3 nucleotide sequence: TGCGCCAGCAGCCAAGCGGGGAAAACAGATACGCAGTATTTT. It specifies CASSQAGKTDTQYF. This sequence joins TRBV4-1 and TRBJ2-3, with a tentative D call TRBD2 (5 bases). V lost 1 base and J 3 bases, leaving 8 bases between the germline ends. This CDR3 has 14 residues. Germline CDR1 MGHRA, CDR2 YSYEKL.

This chain connects TRBV4-1 to TRBJ2-1; D possibly corresponds to TRBD1 (5 bases). The CDR3 runs to 14 residues. Trimming shortened V by 1 base and J by 1 base, and 5 bases separated the two germline ends. Germline V CDR1 and CDR2: MGHRA, YSYEKL. In DNA, the CDR3 is TGCGCCAGCAGCCAAGGACAGTCCTACAATGAGCAGTTCTTC. It is translated as CASSQGQSYNEQFF.